This T cell receptor beta chain was captured in a study of blood T cell repertoires in COVID-19. In the study overall: Samples taken during acute and convalescent COVID-19 were collected in the United States, Italy and Spain. The analysed material was cDNA or gDNA that came from T cells, B-cell-depleted T cells, or PBMCs.

In the authors' methods: It was from reference gene primer amplification that nucleated cell counts were estimated. Sequencing was performed with immunoSEQ multiplex PCR; in TCRdb, only in-frame clones are kept and a portion is missing. V and J calls and clone size are copied from that table; D and trimming were computed from the DNA. The sample includes about 50,000 clones, roughly four fifths of them seen just once. This CDR3 region has 19 residues. V lost 1 base, J lost 0 bases, and 11 bases stayed unmatched. CDR1 is SEHNR, CDR2 FQNEAQ, per germline (reference sequence). This clone showed up just once.

The sequenced sample consisted of peripheral blood. This chain joins TRBV7-9 and TRBJ1-2; 10 positions match TRBD1. The clonotype comes from an older woman with acute or convalescent COVID-19. For the CDR3, the DNA is TGTGCCAGCAGCTTAGGGATCAGGACAGGGGGGGAGCCTAACTATGGCTACACCTTC. This sequence encodes CASSLGIRTGGEPNYGYTF.